This TCR beta chain was found in a study of T-cell reconstitution after alpha-beta-depleted transplantation in children. This clonotype was seen a few times. Germline V gene data show CDR1 as SGHKS and CDR2 as YYEKEE (reference sequence). V was pared by 3 bases and J by 8 bases, with 18 bases between. This CDR3 comprises 15 residues. Unique molecular identifiers tagged the TCRbeta library. A single record per CDR3 protein comes from TCRdb applying MiXCR to the PCR reads. The profile shows about 490,000 distinct CDR3 sequences, about 10% of them singletons. The input for sequencing was PBMCs, taken before TCRalphabeta/CD19-depleted stem cell transplant. The chain recombines TRBV5-5 with TRBJ2-4; weak D call: TRBD2 (6 bases). The source is a child aged 2-15 years with inherited bone marrow failure, due to receive a stem cell transplant. This chain's CDR3 is CASSSLREDGDIQYF. The CDR3 nucleotides read TGTGCCAGCAGCTCCCTCAGGGAGGACGGAGACATTCAGTACTTC.